This T cell receptor (beta chain) stems from a study of blood T cell repertoires in COVID-19. About the study: Acute and convalescent COVID-19 samples came from the United States, Italy and Spain.

Looked up from germline, CDR1 is MNHEY and CDR2 is SVGAGI. V trimming: 6 bases; J trimming: 9 bases; junction bases outside the gene matches: 11. There are 14 residues in the CDR3. This clone was seen a single time. A Seattle source enrolled patients during active infection and followed them longitudinally. Produced via immunoSEQ multiplex PCR; TCRdb's table is partial and in-frame only. The table lists 65,000 to 90,000 clones, roughly 90% of them singletons. This clonotype was sampled from a man older than 75 with COVID-19, enrolled during active disease. The source material was peripheral blood. This chain connects TRBV6-5 to TRBJ1-5; 7 bases are shared with TRBD1. CDR3 DNA sequence: TGTGCCAGCAGGGCTACAGGGGCGCGGACGCCCCAGCATTTT. This translates into CASRATGARTPQHF.